This TCR beta chain was obtained from a study of blood T cell repertoires in COVID-19. Study background: COVID-19 samples collected from the United States, Italy and Spain covered acute and convalescent phases. PBMCs, B-cell-depleted T cells, or T cells were the source of the cDNA or gDNA that made up the material.

Authors' processing steps: Reference gene primer amplification in the assay estimated nucleated cell counts. Repertoires were generated with immunoSEQ multiplex PCR, while TCRdb's copy carries only in-frame clones and drops some. Clone size and the V and J calls come from that table; the DNA yielded D and trimming. The repertoire has some 200,000 clones, about three quarters of them found once; the top ten carry approximately 27%. Germline loops: CDR1 LNHDA, CDR2 SQIVND (reference sequence). The CDR3 is 11 amino acids. Trimming took off 9 bases at V and 6 bases at J, with 8 bases between the two ends. This clone was seen only once.

Sequencing was performed on peripheral blood. The receptor comes from an older woman with acute or convalescent COVID-19. The rearrangement uses TRBV19 and TRBJ2-2; no clear D gene. DNA for the CDR3: TGTGCCAGCTCGTACTCCGGGGAGCTGTTTTTT. Protein product: CASSYSGELFF.